The clone carrying this T cell receptor (beta chain) was seen a few times. Its antigen is undetermined. This sample is drawn from a study of shared clonotypes between healthy human individuals. Whole-study results and caveats: Compared with clonotypes that all four donors shared, non-shared clonotypes had lower generation probabilities. Clonotype sharing among donors, it was expected, would be affected by sequencing depth.

The study ran the assay at deep level. Per the original methods: Junction-only sequences produced by ImmunoSEQ had no quality scores, so filtering differed. Assay used: immunoSEQ multiplex PCR; TCRdb lists only in-frame clones, some missing. The D gene and trimming were derived from the DNA, and the V and J assignments and clone size from that table. The sample holds hundreds of thousands of clones, approximately 79% seen once. The sequence came from a woman aged 30 to 39 in good health. Input material: memory CD4+ T cells sorted from blood. Subset meaning: CD45RA-negative fraction.

The DNA for the CDR3 is TGTGCCAGCAGTGTCAGGGGGCACAAACTCTTACGCTCCTACGAGCAGTACTTC. It yields the protein CASSVRGHKLLRSYEQYF. This chain uses TRBV27 with TRBJ2-7; 8 bases agree with TRBD1. CDR1 and CDR2 from the germline V gene are MNHEY and SMNVEV (reference sequence). CDR3 size: 18 residues. After removal of 5 bases from V and 0 bases from J, the junction contained 15 bases not matched to a gene.